These 10 T cell receptor beta chains originate from one sample sequenced in a study of blood T cell repertoires in COVID-19. Method: immunoSEQ multiplex PCR; TCRdb's copy keeps in-frame clones and lacks some. The table lists tens of thousands of clones, 80% to 95% of them singletons. Sequenced sample: peripheral blood. These receptors all stem from a man aged 80 or over with acute or convalescent COVID-19.

The chain carries TRBV18 and TRBJ1-1; 7 bases align to TRBD1. V gave up 3 bases and J gave up 2 bases; unmatched junction bases: 6. CDR1 and CDR2 (germline): KGHSH, LQKENI. The CDR3 contains 15 residues. The CDR3 DNA is TGTGCCAGCTCACCGGACGGGACAGCAAACACTGAAGCTTTCTTT. Translating it yields CASSPDGTANTEAFF.

This clone was detected only once. V gene TRBV6-5 combines with J gene TRBJ2-1; 9 nucleotides align to TRBD1. From germline, CDR1 is MNHEY and CDR2 SVGAGI. Trimming removed 5 bases from V and 8 bases from J; junction bases left unmatched: 7. The CDR3 is 14 amino acids. For the CDR3, the DNA is TGTGCCAGCAGTATCGCGACAGGGGGGTATGAGCAGTTCTTC. Translation gives CASSIATGGYEQFF.

The chain couples TRBV5-6 to TRBJ1-6; 7 bases are shared with TRBD1. The V gene's germline CDR1 is SGHDT and CDR2 YYEEEE. J gave up 8 bases and V 3 bases, and 5 bases lay outside the gene matches. There are 14 residues in the CDR3. In DNA, the CDR3 is TGTGCCAGCAGCTACAGGGGCTCGGATTCACCCCTCCACTTT. Translation: CASSYRGSDSPLHF.

The V call is TRBV6-6, the J call TRBJ1-5, with D possibly matching TRBD1 (6 bases). V lost 5 bases, J lost 4 bases, and 18 bases lay in between. This CDR3 is built from 16 residues. CDR1 is MNHNY, CDR2 SVGAGI, per germline (reference sequence). CDR3: CASSHPSGQGNQPQHF. For the CDR3, the DNA is TGTGCCAGCAGTCACCCCTCGGGGCAGGGGAATCAGCCCCAGCATTTT.

This clone was seen once. This sequence joins TRBV6-2 or TRBV6-3 and TRBJ2-5; 8 bases line up with TRBD1. CDR3 length equals 15 residues. CDR1 MNHEY and CDR2 SVGEGT come from the germline V gene. V lost 4 bases, J lost 5 bases, and 9 bases stayed unmatched. The DNA for the CDR3 is TGTGCCAGCAGTTCCCTGGACAGGGTGTTGGAGACCCAGTACTTC. This sequence encodes CASSSLDRVLETQYF.

The chain links TRBV28 to TRBJ1-2; D ambiguous. V lost 3 bases and J 8 bases, leaving 13 bases between the germline ends. The CDR3 loop spans 13 amino acids. CDR1 is MDHEN and CDR2 is SYDVKM in the germline V gene. The CDR3 DNA reads TGTGCCAGCAGTTTGAATACTCCGGGAGGCTACACCTTC. Translation: CASSLNTPGGYTF.

This clone was seen once. V usage is TRBV5-4 and J usage is TRBJ2-6; 8 bases fit TRBD2. The CDR3 covers 15 residues. Germline trimming cut 4 bases from V and 4 bases from J; bases unmatched to any gene: 4. Germline CDR1 is SGHNT and CDR2 is YYREEE (reference sequence). In DNA form, the CDR3 reads TGTGCCAGCAGCGGACAGCGGGGGGGGGCCAACGTCCTGACTTTC. Protein sequence: CASSGQRGGANVLTF.

The chain combines TRBV7-2 with TRBJ2-5, with 9 bases that match TRBD2. V was clipped by 1 base and J by 3 bases; unmatched bases: 6. The CDR3 has 16 amino acids. Germline V gene data show CDR1 as SGHTA and CDR2 as FQGNSA. CDR3 nucleotides: TGTGCCAGCAGCTTAGTAGCTAGCGGGGCCAAAGAGACCCAGTACTTC. Its protein product is CASSLVASGAKETQYF.

V and J are TRBV5-4 and TRBJ2-5; 11 bases align to TRBD2. V was clipped by 0 bases and J by 3 bases; unmatched bases: 4. The CDR3 is 16 residues long. Germline V gives CDR1 SGHNT, CDR2 YYREEE (reference sequence). CDR3 protein: CASSLGTSGGEETQYF. CDR3 DNA sequence: TGTGCCAGCAGCTTGGGAACTAGCGGGGGAGAAGAGACCCAGTACTTC.

This chain joins TRBV5-1 and TRBJ2-2; 8 bases fit TRBD2. With V trimmed by 6 bases and J by 6 bases, 13 bases remained unmatched. Looked up from germline, CDR1 is SGHRS and CDR2 is YFSETQ. CDR3 length: 16 residues. This CDR3 is CASNSVPGLGPGELFF. In DNA, the CDR3 is TGCGCCAGCAACTCCGTCCCGGGACTAGGCCCCGGGGAGCTGTTTTTT.